These 23 T cell receptor beta chains were all obtained from the same sample, sequenced in a study of CD8 T cells in Susac syndrome. cDNA came from roughly 0.5 to 1 ug RNA primed by random hexamers. One entry per CDR3 protein, called by TCRdb with MiXCR from the immunoSEQ multiplex PCR reads. The sample carries 250,000 to 300,000 distinct CDR3 sequences, 85% recorded once. The sequenced material came from CD8+ T cells from PBMCs. The receptors here all came from a human donor with multiple sclerosis.

The genes are TRBV12-3 or TRBV12-4 and TRBJ1-2; D gene ambiguous. V shed 3 bases and J shed 4 bases, with 9 bases lying between them. There are 13 residues in the CDR3. The CDR3 region is CASSFRGGYGYTF. In DNA, the CDR3 is TGTGCCAGCAGTTTCCGGGGTGGCTATGGCTACACCTTC.

V usage is TRBV7-8 and J usage is TRBJ2-7; 7 bases agree with TRBD2. Germline V lookup: CDR1 SGHVS, CDR2 FQNEAQ. CDR3 length: 15 residues. With 1 base clipped from V and 4 bases from J, the junction kept 7 bases outside the gene matches. The chain's CDR3 is CASSLVRGRRYEQYF. The CDR3 DNA reads as TGTGCCAGCAGCTTAGTCCGCGGGAGACGTTACGAGCAGTACTTC.

The chain uses TRBV3-1 and TRBJ1-1; tentative D call: TRBD1 (6 bases). Germline CDR1 reads LGHDT; CDR2 reads YNNKEL (reference sequence). This CDR3 spans 15 amino acids. The ends were cut back, 4 bases at V and 3 bases at J, with 15 bases in the middle. CDR3 loop: CASSPLSRGDTEAFF. The CDR3 bases are TGTGCCAGCAGCCCGCTCTCAAGGGGGGACACTGAAGCTTTCTTT.

This chain links TRBV18 with TRBJ2-5; weak D call: TRBD2 (6 bases). V was trimmed by 0 bases and J by 0 bases, leaving 11 bases between them. The CDR3 loop spans 16 amino acids. Germline V gives CDR1 KGHSH, CDR2 LQKENI. CDR3 region: CASSPPNWRDQETQYF. The CDR3 nucleotides read TGTGCCAGCTCACCACCTAATTGGAGGGACCAAGAGACCCAGTACTTC.

As DNA, the CDR3 is TGTGCCAGCAGCCAAGATCCTCGCAGGGTGGGCAATCAGCCCCAGCATTTT. This translates into CASSQDPRRVGNQPQHF. This sequence joins TRBV4-2 and TRBJ1-5; D is possibly TRBD1 (5 bases). This CDR3 contains 17 residues. V shed 0 bases and J shed 2 bases, with 14 bases lying between them. In germline, CDR1 is LGHNA, CDR2 YNFKEQ.

The chain's CDR3 is CASSLGGDYHNEQFF. For the CDR3, the DNA is TGTGCCAGCAGCCTAGGAGGAGACTATCACAATGAGCAGTTCTTC. The chain employs TRBV7-9 and TRBJ2-1; the D gene is possibly TRBD2 (5 bases). Trimming shortened V by 5 bases and J by 5 bases, and 16 bases separated the two germline ends. The CDR3 is made up of 15 amino acids. The germline V gene has CDR1 SEHNR and CDR2 FQNEAQ (reference sequence).

The chain carries TRBV6-2 or TRBV6-3 and TRBJ2-1, with D possibly being TRBD1 (5 bases). The V end lost 2 bases, the J end lost 4 bases, and 6 bases lay between the germline ends. This CDR3 is built from 13 residues. Germline CDR1 is MNHEY and CDR2 is SVGEGT. This chain's CDR3 is CASSYPGYNEQFF. The CDR3 DNA is TGTGCCAGCAGTTACCCAGGGTACAATGAGCAGTTCTTC.

The J gene is TRBJ2-6, the V gene TRBV2, with 9 positions matching TRBD1. Germline trimming cut 9 bases from V and 1 base from J; bases unmatched to any gene: 10. This CDR3 spans 17 amino acids. Germline CDR1 and CDR2: SNHLY and FYNNEI. The CDR3 loop is CASYRRDRASGANVLTF. The CDR3 region has the DNA TGTGCCAGTTATCGCCGGGACAGGGCTTCTGGGGCCAACGTCCTGACTTTC.

The J gene is TRBJ2-7, the V gene TRBV6-1; D is undetermined. Germline loops: CDR1 MNHNS, CDR2 SASEGT. CDR3 length: 14 residues. Trimming shortened V by 5 bases and J by 2 bases, and 13 bases separated the two germline ends. The CDR3 is CASSYGRKPYEQYF. In nucleotides, the CDR3 is TGTGCCAGCAGTTACGGGCGGAAACCCTACGAGCAGTACTTC.

The rearrangement joins TRBV6-2 or TRBV6-3 to TRBJ2-1, with 8 bases that match TRBD2. The CDR3 covers 14 residues. Germline V gene data show CDR1 as MNHEY and CDR2 as SVGEGT. The V segment lost 8 bases and the J segment 0 bases; nucleotides outside the gene matches: 3. CDR3 region: CASAGTSSYNEQFF. DNA for the CDR3: TGTGCCAGCGCCGGGACTAGCTCCTACAATGAGCAGTTCTTC.

The chain employs TRBV10-3 and TRBJ2-6; D is perhaps TRBD2 (5 bases). The CDR3 runs to 14 residues. Trimming took 11 bases from V and 0 from J, leaving 11 bases between them. Per the germline V gene, CDR1 is ENHRY and CDR2 is SYGVKD. CDR3 sequence: CASDGDSGANVLTF. The DNA of the CDR3 is TGTGCCTCGGACGGGGACTCTGGGGCCAACGTCCTGACTTTC.

V usage is TRBV24-1 and J usage is TRBJ2-5; 9 nucleotides match TRBD2. CDR1 is KGHDR, CDR2 SFDVKD, per germline. V was pared by 5 bases and J by 5 bases, with 2 bases of the junction left unmatched. This CDR3 region has 13 residues. The CDR3 sequence: CATSGGLAETQYF. CDR3 DNA: TGTGCCACCAGTGGAGGACTAGCGGAGACCCAGTACTTC.

V usage is TRBV27 and J usage is TRBJ2-1; TRBD2 might be the D (7 bases). Germline values: CDR1 MNHEY, CDR2 SMNVEV (reference sequence). The CDR3 extends over 17 amino acids. V shed 2 bases and J shed 0 bases, with 14 bases lying between them. The CDR3 reads CASSLSGGGSSYNEQFF. CDR3 DNA: TGTGCCAGCAGTTTAAGTGGGGGGGGCAGCTCCTACAATGAGCAGTTCTTC.

The chain links TRBV9 to TRBJ1-1, with TRBD1 matching 7 bases. The junction had 10 bases not matched to a gene; V was cut back by 7 bases and J by 4 bases. Germline loops: CDR1 SGDLS, CDR2 YYNGEE. The length of the CDR3 is 14 residues. In nucleotides, the CDR3 is TGTGCCAGCGATCAGGGGGGGCTGGGCACTGAAGCTTTCTTT. This translates into CASDQGGLGTEAFF.

The table lists this clonotype with a count of one. The V gene is TRBV24-1, the J gene TRBJ2-1; 8 bases map to TRBD1. J gave up 8 bases and V 3 bases, and 5 bases lay outside the gene matches. There are 14 residues in the CDR3. Germline V lookup: CDR1 KGHDR, CDR2 SFDVKD. This chain's CDR3 is CATSDAGQGYEQFF. Here the CDR3 DNA reads TGTGCCACCAGTGATGCTGGACAGGGCTATGAGCAGTTCTTC.

The chain joins TRBV27 to TRBJ2-7, with 8 bases that match TRBD1. The germline V gene encodes CDR1 MNHEY and CDR2 SMNVEV (reference sequence). Germline trimming cut 3 bases from V and 4 bases from J; bases unmatched to any gene: 11. The CDR3 loop spans 16 amino acids. CDR3 sequence (DNA): TGTGCCAGCAGTTTTAGTATGGGACAGGAGTTGTACGAGCAGTACTTC. Its translation is CASSFSMGQELYEQYF.

This clonotype was recorded only once. The chain employs TRBV4-1 and TRBJ1-2, with unresolved D. Trimming removed 1 base at V and 3 bases at J, with 9 bases between. The CDR3 consists of 14 residues. Germline loops: CDR1 MGHRA, CDR2 YSYEKL. CDR3 amino acids: CASSQGDTDYGYTF. The CDR3 nucleotides are TGCGCCAGCAGCCAAGGAGACACCGACTATGGCTACACCTTC.

This rearrangement joins TRBV9 to TRBJ2-3, with TRBD2 as a possible D gene (5 bases). Germline CDR1 is SGDLS and CDR2 is YYNGEE. The V and J ends lost 7 bases and 2 bases respectively, with 17 bases between them. This CDR3 has 15 residues. CDR3 bases: TGTGCCAGCCGCCTCGGGCTAGCAGACACAGATACGCAGTATTTT. Protein sequence: CASRLGLADTDTQYF.

This chain uses TRBV10-3 with TRBJ1-2; 7 bases fit TRBD1. CDR3 size: 13 residues. Losses at the gene ends were 5 bases for V and 6 bases for J; bases not matched to a gene: 6. Germline loops: CDR1 ENHRY, CDR2 SYGVKD. Written as DNA, the CDR3 is TGTGCCATCAGTTTAGACAGGGTGGATGGCTACACCTTC. Its protein product is CAISLDRVDGYTF.

The table lists this clonotype with a few counts. This chain joins TRBV19 and TRBJ2-5; 8 positions match TRBD2. The germline V gene has CDR1 LNHDA and CDR2 SQIVND (reference sequence). The CDR3 contains 17 residues. V was clipped by 4 bases and J by 5 bases; unmatched bases: 15. The chain's CDR3 is CASSTRREALDRETQYF. The CDR3 DNA reads TGTGCCAGTAGTACTAGGCGGGAGGCTCTTGACAGGGAGACCCAGTACTTC.

This chain uses TRBV2 with TRBJ1-2; no firm D call. The length of the CDR3 is 12 residues. Germline loops: CDR1 SNHLY, CDR2 FYNNEI. V lost 6 bases and J lost 4, with 9 bases in between. The CDR3 protein is CASSRFGYGYTF. The CDR3 coding sequence is TGTGCCAGCAGCCGGTTTGGCTATGGCTACACCTTC.

The V call is TRBV7-3, the J call TRBJ2-2; possibly TRBD1 or TRBD2 for D (5 bases each). V was cut by 1 base and J by 2 bases, with 14 bases left in between. CDR1 SGHTA and CDR2 FQGTGA come from the germline V gene. This CDR3 contains 17 residues. CDR3 protein: CASSLSPGRSNTGELFF. CDR3 DNA sequence: TGTGCCAGCAGCTTAAGCCCGGGACGGAGCAACACCGGGGAGCTGTTTTTT.

This clonotype came up a few times. The gene calls are TRBV20-1 and TRBJ2-7; TRBD2 aligns across 8 bases. J gave up 4 bases and V 1 base, and 12 bases lay outside the gene matches. Germline V lookup: CDR1 DFQATT, CDR2 SNEGSKA (reference sequence). The CDR3 spans 16 residues. Here the CDR3 reads CSARVRPGLGSYEQYF. The CDR3 DNA follows: TGCAGTGCTAGAGTCCGCCCGGGACTAGGATCGTACGAGCAGTACTTC.